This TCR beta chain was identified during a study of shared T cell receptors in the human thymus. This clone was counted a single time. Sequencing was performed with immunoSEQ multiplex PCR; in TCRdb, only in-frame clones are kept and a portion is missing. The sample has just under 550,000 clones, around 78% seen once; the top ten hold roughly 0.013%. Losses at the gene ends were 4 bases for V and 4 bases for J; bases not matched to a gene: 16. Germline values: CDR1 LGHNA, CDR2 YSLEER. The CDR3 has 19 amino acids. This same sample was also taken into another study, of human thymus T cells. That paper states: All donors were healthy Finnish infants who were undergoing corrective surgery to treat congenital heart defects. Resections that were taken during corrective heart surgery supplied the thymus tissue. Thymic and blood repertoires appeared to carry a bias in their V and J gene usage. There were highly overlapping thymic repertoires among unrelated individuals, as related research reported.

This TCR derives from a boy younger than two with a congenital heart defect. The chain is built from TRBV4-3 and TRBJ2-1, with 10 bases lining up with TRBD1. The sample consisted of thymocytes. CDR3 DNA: TGCGCCAGCAGCCCGGGGGGACAGGGGAAATTCCCCTCTTACAATGAGCAGTTCTTC. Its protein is CASSPGGQGKFPSYNEQFF.